This T cell receptor beta chain appears in the sequencing data of a study of early T cells in non-severe SARS-CoV-2 infection. On the study more broadly: The study sequenced bulk RNA from unsorted whole blood, with chains unpaired.

TCRdb passed the 5' RACE reads through MiXCR, listing each CDR3 protein once. Counted here are 48,000 or so distinct CDR3 sequences, 6.2% occurring once; the ten biggest clones make up roughly 6.9%. This clonotype turned up a few times. CDR3 length equals 14 residues. V was pared by 7 bases and J by 0 bases, with 8 bases of the junction left unmatched. Per the germline V gene, CDR1 is SQVTM and CDR2 is ANQGSEA. The clonotype originates from an adult who was a healthcare worker with PCR-confirmed SARS-CoV-2 infection or an uninfected control (not recorded which). Sequencing used whole blood, obtained at baseline. V usage is TRBV29-1 and J usage is TRBJ1-1; 7 bases fit TRBD1. The CDR3 region is CSAATGALNTEAFF. The CDR3 DNA follows: TGCAGCGCTGCAACAGGGGCCCTGAACACTGAAGCTTTCTTT.